This T cell receptor beta chain stems from a study of identical twins (dated by TCRdb to the mid-2010s). About the investigation overall: To test whether fetal clonotypes persist, the study used deep sequencing on TCR alpha and beta repertoires from monozygotic twins, unrelated adults of various ages, and cord blood. To rule out contamination, replicate twin experiments were performed at different times with different library preparation protocols.

Measured from the cysteine to the phenylalanine, the CDR3 is 15 residues long. Only the CDR3 portion is preserved as DNA: 45 bases, with reading frame beginning at the first base. Compared with germline, V lacks 5 bases and J lacks 5 bases; bases without a gene match: 5. CDR1 SGHDT and CDR2 YYEEEE are derived from the germline V gene. What the study reported, not specific to this receptor: Excess twin sharing in beta out-of-frame sequences was weaker because fewer shared sequences lowered the signal-to-noise ratio. Out-of-frame TCR alpha sequences shared between twins showed an excess of low generation-probability sequences compared with coincidental sharing between unrelated individuals. Fewer insertions were carried by abundant cord blood beta clonotypes, a similar but weaker trend appeared in young adult naive repertoires, and no such trend appeared in memory repertoires. Out-of-frame TCR alpha sharing in monozygotic twins was systematically underestimated by recombination models, whereas sharing between unrelated individuals was in agreement with the recombination models. Zero-insertion analyses could be partly confounded by invariant T cells such as MAIT and iNKT, although diverse VJ usage argued against such confounding for most clonotypes. Because the same donors could not be followed over many years, the conclusions depended on cross-sectional statistical analysis.

In its sample, this clonotype was seen a few times. What antigen it recognizes has not been identified. Per-base qualities were not stored, and no clone one base away is much larger. Every donor was a healthy Caucasian. The library was built by means of 5' RACE. TCRdb records Illumina HiSeq 2000 as the sequencer. A universal primer binding site was added through template switching, and the final cDNA carried a unique molecular identifier so that TCR cDNA molecules could be counted accurately. Specific primers in the conserved constant-segment region were used to synthesize first-strand cDNA for TCR alpha and beta chains. To control for contamination, every cDNA library was double barcoded, receiving both a SMART-Mk sample barcode and Illumina barcodes. Two successive PCR steps introduced TruSeq adapter sequences along with Illumina sample barcodes. TCR alpha and beta cDNA libraries were sequenced on the Illumina HiSeq platform with custom primers. From the authors' description of their analysis: Unique molecular identifiers were extracted from raw reads with MiGEC, and CDR3 positions were determined with MiXCR. Recombination models were inferred per individual with the repgenHMM and IGoR tools using an EM algorithm. Shared clonotypes were analyzed with the tcR package in R, and sharing was normalized by the product of cloneset sizes. To study raw recombination without the effects of thymic and clonal selection, out-of-frame nonproductive sequences were analyzed. TCRdb handled the public reads itself, with Q25 trimming in fastp and clone calling in MiXCR, and kept productive beta chains. Every entry covers one CDR3 protein and lists the most common genes and DNA from its rows. The V and J calls follow TCRdb's processing rather than the paper's. This sample gives around 1.7 million distinct CDR3 sequences in total; roughly 35% of them show up just once. The top ten clones comprise less than 0.35% of the sample.

The sequence was collected from a newborn girl in good health. Sequencing was performed on cord blood. Recombination connected TRBV5-6 to TRBJ2-1, with 12 bases in between that match TRBD2. The nucleotide sequence is given as TGTGCCAGCAGAAACGGACTAGCGGGAAACAATGAGCAGTTCTTC. This encodes CASRNGLAGNNEQFF.